This T cell receptor beta chain was identified during a study of identical twins. Carrying unique molecular identifiers, the cDNA also gained a universal primer site through template switching. MiXCR, applied by TCRdb to the 5' RACE reads, yields one record per CDR3 protein. Of 310,000 or so distinct CDR3 sequences in the sample, roughly 9.8% were seen once. Germline CDR1 and CDR2: ENHRY and SYGVKD. The CDR3 runs to 12 residues. V gave up 10 bases and J gave up 4 bases, with 14 bases separating them. Study-level results: Cord blood beta clonotypes present at high abundance carried fewer insertions; no such pattern appeared in memory repertoires. Researchers reported weaker excess twin sharing in beta out-of-frame sequences.

The sample holds many counts of this clonotype. Its specificity is unknown. This sample was also put to use in a study of yellow fever vaccine responses in identical twins. That study reports: A vaccine T cell response that seemed partly convergent and partly personalized was reported in twins.

The TCR comes from a woman younger than 35 in good health. The chain carries TRBV10-3 and TRBJ2-7; no firm D call. Material for sequencing was CD8+ T cells sorted from blood. CDR3 DNA: TGTGCCACCGATCACGACGGGTACGAGCAGTACTTC. This sequence encodes CATDHDGYEQYF.